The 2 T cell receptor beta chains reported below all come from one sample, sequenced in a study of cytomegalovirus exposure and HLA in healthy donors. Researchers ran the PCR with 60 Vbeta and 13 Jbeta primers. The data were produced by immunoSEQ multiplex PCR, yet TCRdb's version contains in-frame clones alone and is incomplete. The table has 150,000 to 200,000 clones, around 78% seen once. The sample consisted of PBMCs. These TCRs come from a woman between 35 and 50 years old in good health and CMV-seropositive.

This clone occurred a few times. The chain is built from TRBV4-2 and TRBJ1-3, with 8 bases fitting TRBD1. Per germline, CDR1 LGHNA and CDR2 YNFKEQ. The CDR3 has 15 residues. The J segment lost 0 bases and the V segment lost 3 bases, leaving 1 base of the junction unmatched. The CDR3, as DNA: TGTGCCAGCAGCCATGACAGGGGCTCTGGAAACACCATATATTTT. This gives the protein CASSHDRGSGNTIYF.

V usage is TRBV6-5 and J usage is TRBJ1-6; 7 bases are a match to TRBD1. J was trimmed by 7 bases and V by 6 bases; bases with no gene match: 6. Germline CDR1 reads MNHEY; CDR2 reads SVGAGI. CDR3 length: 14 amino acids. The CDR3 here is CASRPTGENSPLHF. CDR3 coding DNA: TGTGCCAGCAGGCCTACAGGGGAGAATTCACCCCTCCACTTT.